A single sample gave rise to the 12 T cell receptor beta chains below, sequenced in a study of blood T cell repertoires in COVID-19. The data were produced by immunoSEQ multiplex PCR, yet TCRdb's version contains in-frame clones alone and is incomplete. The sample has some 350,000 clones; about 87% are singletons. The sequenced material came from PBMCs or T cells enriched from blood (not recorded which). The receptors derive from a man aged 30 to 45 who had recovered from COVID-19.

This chain joins TRBV18 and TRBJ2-7; TRBD2 aligns across 12 bases. The J segment lost 3 bases and the V segment lost 3 bases, leaving 3 bases of the junction unmatched. The CDR3 sequence is 15 residues long. Germline V lookup: CDR1 KGHSH, CDR2 LQKENI. The CDR3 DNA sequence: TGTGCCAGCTCACCGGGACTAGCGGGCATCTACGAGCAGTACTTC. Translating it yields CASSPGLAGIYEQYF.

This rearrangement joins TRBV20-1 to TRBJ2-7, with D perhaps TRBD1 (6 bases). This CDR3 spans 11 amino acids. Trimming left V 3 bases short and J 6 bases short, with 9 bases between. The V gene's germline CDR1 is DFQATT and CDR2 SNEGSKA (reference sequence). The CDR3 loop is CSARPGAEQYF. CDR3 coding DNA: TGCAGTGCTAGGCCAGGGGCCGAGCAGTACTTC.

The CDR3 DNA reads as TGTGCCAGCAGCGGAGGACTAGCGGGGACATACCAAGAGACCCAGTACTTC. It is translated as CASSGGLAGTYQETQYF. The chain carries TRBV7-2 and TRBJ2-5; 12 nucleotides align to TRBD2. The germline V gene has CDR1 SGHTA and CDR2 FQGNSA. There are 17 residues in the CDR3. Losses at the gene ends were 5 bases for V and 0 bases for J; bases not matched to a gene: 7. Complete variable domain (other parts from reference TRBV7-2 and TRBJ2-5): GAGVSQSPSNKVTEKGKDVELRCDPISGHTALYWYRQSLGQGLEFLIYFQGNSAPDKSGLPSDRFSAERTGGSVSTLTIQRTQQEDSAVYLCASSGGLAGTYQETQYFGPGTRLLVL.

V is TRBV6-6 and J is TRBJ1-3, with 7 bases identical to TRBD1. The CDR3 contains 14 residues. The V gene's germline CDR1 is MNHNY and CDR2 SVGAGI (reference sequence). The J segment lost 1 base and the V segment lost 6 bases, leaving 3 bases of the junction unmatched. CDR3 region: CASSGTASGNTIYF. The CDR3, as DNA: TGTGCCAGCAGCGGGACAGCTTCTGGAAACACCATATATTTT.

The chain recombines TRBV9 with TRBJ1-1, with a weak D call TRBD1 (6 bases). The CDR3 loop spans 16 amino acids. Germline CDR1 SGDLS, CDR2 YYNGEE. Trimming removed 0 bases at V and 0 bases at J, with 12 bases between. DNA for the CDR3: TGTGCCAGCAGCGTAGCGGACAGTACATTGAACACTGAAGCTTTCTTT. Translation gives CASSVADSTLNTEAFF.

J is TRBJ1-2 and V is TRBV3-1 (or the pseudogene TRBV3-2); D is unclear. The germline gives CDR1 LGHDT, CDR2 YNNKEL (reference sequence). The V end was cut by 1 base, the J end by 6 bases, with 12 bases between. CDR3 size: 14 residues. The CDR3 reads CASSQVGSGHGYTF. The CDR3 bases are TGTGCCAGCAGCCAAGTGGGTTCAGGTCATGGCTACACCTTC.

The rearrangement uses TRBV3-1 (or the pseudogene TRBV3-2) and TRBJ2-4, with 8 positions matching TRBD2. CDR1 is LGHDT and CDR2 is YNNKEL in the germline V gene (reference sequence). The CDR3 is made up of 16 amino acids. V was pared by 5 bases and J by 4 bases, with 10 bases of the junction left unmatched. CDR3 nucleotides: TGTGCCAGCAGCAAAAATATAGCGGGGAAAAAAAACATTCAGTACTTC. Protein product: CASSKNIAGKKNIQYF.

CDR3 in amino acids: CASSLLMGTDTQYF. Here the CDR3 DNA reads TGCGCCAGCAGCTTACTGATGGGCACAGATACGCAGTATTTT. The V and J genes are TRBV5-1 and TRBJ2-3, with D unclear. There are 14 residues in the CDR3. Trimming left V 2 bases short and J 1 base short, with 8 bases between. The germline gives CDR1 SGHRS, CDR2 YFSETQ. Variable domain in full (rest from reference TRBV5-1 and TRBJ2-3): KAGVTQTPRYLIKTRGQQVTLSCSPISGHRSVSWYQQTPGQGLQFLFEYFSETQRNKGNFPGRFSGRQFSNSRSEMNVSTLELGDSALYLCASSLLMGTDTQYFGPGTRLTVL.

J is TRBJ1-5 and V is TRBV4-2; unclear D gene. Per germline, CDR1 LGHNA and CDR2 YNFKEQ. V gave up 2 bases and J gave up 0 bases, with 5 bases separating them. The CDR3 spans 14 residues. CDR3 DNA sequence: TGTGCCAGCAGCCAAACTGATAGCAATCAGCCCCAGCATTTT. Its translation: CASSQTDSNQPQHF.

This chain connects TRBV6-5 to TRBJ1-5, with a possible D match to TRBD1 (5 bases). This CDR3 has 13 residues. V was trimmed by 7 bases and J by 6 bases, leaving 13 bases between them. The germline CDR1 and CDR2 sequences are MNHEY and SVGAGI. CDR3 protein: CASTSQGSQPQHF. CDR3 bases: TGTGCCAGCACCTCGCAGGGTTCTCAGCCCCAGCATTTT.

This clone was picked up one time. The V call is TRBV28, the J call TRBJ2-7; TRBD2 matches at 8 bases. J gave up 3 bases and V 4 bases, and 14 bases lay outside the gene matches. This CDR3 has 17 residues. The germline CDR1 and CDR2 sequences are MDHEN and SYDVKM. The CDR3 coding sequence is TGTGCCAGCAGTTCTCGGGGGGCTAGCGGGCCTTACTACGAGCAGTACTTC. As protein: CASSSRGASGPYYEQYF.

This clone was picked up one time. The chain combines TRBV27 with TRBJ1-6; D is undetermined. Trimming took off 3 bases at V and 2 bases at J, with 14 bases between the two ends. This CDR3 is 17 amino acids long. In germline, CDR1 is MNHEY, CDR2 SMNVEV (reference sequence). The CDR3 sequence is CASSFLPRGTYNSPLHF. CDR3 DNA: TGTGCCAGCAGTTTCCTCCCCCGGGGAACCTATAATTCACCCCTCCACTTT.